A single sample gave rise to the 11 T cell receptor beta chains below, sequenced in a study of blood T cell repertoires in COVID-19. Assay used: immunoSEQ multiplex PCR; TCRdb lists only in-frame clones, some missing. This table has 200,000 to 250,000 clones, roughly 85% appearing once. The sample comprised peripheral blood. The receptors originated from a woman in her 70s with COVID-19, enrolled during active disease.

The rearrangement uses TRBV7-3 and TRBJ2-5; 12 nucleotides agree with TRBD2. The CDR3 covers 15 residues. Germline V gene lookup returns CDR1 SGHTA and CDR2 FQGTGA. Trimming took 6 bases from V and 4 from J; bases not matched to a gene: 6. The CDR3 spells CASRRLAGVGETQYF. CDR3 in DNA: TGTGCCAGCAGACGACTAGCGGGAGTGGGAGAGACCCAGTACTTC.

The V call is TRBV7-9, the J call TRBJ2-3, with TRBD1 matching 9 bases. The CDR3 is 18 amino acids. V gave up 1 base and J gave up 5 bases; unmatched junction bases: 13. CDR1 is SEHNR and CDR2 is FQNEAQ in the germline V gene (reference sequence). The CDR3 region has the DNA TGTGCCAGCAGCTTAGGATTCCGAGGGACAGGGAGGATAGATACGCAGTATTTT. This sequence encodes CASSLGFRGTGRIDTQYF.

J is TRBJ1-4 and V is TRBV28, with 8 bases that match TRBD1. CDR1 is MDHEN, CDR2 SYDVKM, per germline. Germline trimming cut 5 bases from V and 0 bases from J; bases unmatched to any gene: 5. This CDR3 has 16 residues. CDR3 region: CASSATGGATNEKLFF. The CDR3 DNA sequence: TGTGCCAGCAGTGCCACAGGGGGAGCAACTAATGAAAAACTGTTTTTT.

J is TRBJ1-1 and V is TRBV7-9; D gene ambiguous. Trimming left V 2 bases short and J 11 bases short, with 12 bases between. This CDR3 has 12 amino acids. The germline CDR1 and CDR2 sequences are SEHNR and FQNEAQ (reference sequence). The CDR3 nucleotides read TGTGCCAGCAGCTTAATGGTTAGTTCGGCTTTCTTT. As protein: CASSLMVSSAFF.

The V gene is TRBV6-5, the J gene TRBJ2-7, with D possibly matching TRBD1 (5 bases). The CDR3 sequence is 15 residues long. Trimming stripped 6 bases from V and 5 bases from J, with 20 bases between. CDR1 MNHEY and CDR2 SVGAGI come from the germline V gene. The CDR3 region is CASSLRTGFVHEQYF. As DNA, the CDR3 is TGTGCCAGCAGCCTACGTACAGGTTTCGTCCACGAGCAGTACTTC.

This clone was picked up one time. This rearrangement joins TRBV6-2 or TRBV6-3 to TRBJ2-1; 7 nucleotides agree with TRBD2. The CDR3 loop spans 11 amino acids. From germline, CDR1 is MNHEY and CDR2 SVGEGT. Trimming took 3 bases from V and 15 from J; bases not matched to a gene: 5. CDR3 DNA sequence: TGTGCCAGCAGTTATATGCGGGAGTCGTTCTTC. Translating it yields CASSYMRESFF.

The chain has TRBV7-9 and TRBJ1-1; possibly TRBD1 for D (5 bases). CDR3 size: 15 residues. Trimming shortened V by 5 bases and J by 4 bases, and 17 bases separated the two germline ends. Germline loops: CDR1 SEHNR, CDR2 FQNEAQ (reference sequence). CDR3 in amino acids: CASSVSGGSFTEAFF. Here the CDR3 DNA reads TGTGCCAGCAGCGTTTCCGGGGGATCTTTCACTGAAGCTTTCTTT.

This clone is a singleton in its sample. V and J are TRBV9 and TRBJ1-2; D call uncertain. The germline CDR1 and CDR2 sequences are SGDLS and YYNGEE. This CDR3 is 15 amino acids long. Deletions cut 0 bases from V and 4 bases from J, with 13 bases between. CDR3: CASSVGRGRSYGYTF. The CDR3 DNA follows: TGTGCCAGCAGCGTAGGTCGGGGAAGGAGCTATGGCTACACCTTC.

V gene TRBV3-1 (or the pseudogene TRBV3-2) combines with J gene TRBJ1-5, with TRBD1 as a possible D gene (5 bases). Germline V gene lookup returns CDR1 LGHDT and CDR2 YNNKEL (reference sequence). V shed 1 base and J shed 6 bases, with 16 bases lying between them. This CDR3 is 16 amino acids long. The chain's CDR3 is CASSQVGGPTGQPQHF. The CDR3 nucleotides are TGTGCCAGCAGCCAAGTGGGGGGACCTACGGGTCAGCCCCAGCATTTT.

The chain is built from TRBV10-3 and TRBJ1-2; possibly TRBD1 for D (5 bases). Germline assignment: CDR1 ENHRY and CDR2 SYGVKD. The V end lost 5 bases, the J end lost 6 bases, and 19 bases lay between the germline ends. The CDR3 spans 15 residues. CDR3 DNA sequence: TGTGCCATCAGTCTGGCCCGAGGGGAGGGCGATGGCTACACCTTC. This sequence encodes CAISLARGEGDGYTF.

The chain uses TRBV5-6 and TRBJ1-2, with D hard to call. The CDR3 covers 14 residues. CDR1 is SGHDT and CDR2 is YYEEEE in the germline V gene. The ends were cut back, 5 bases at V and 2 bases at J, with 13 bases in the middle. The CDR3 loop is CASRSLRGNYGYTF. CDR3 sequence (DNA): TGTGCCAGCAGATCCCTGCGGGGAAACTATGGCTACACCTTC.